This TCR beta chain appears in the sequencing data of a study of cytomegalovirus exposure and HLA in healthy donors. Broader study findings: A later analysis showed TCR association rates differing by HLA locus, peaking at DRB1 and lowest at HLA-C.

At sampling all donors were nominally healthy, likely with unrecorded immune exposures. The CDR3 has 15 residues. From germline, CDR1 is SGHTA and CDR2 FQGNSA. V lost 5 bases and J lost 7; bases outside the gene matches: 14. This clone was seen once. Its antigen is still unknown. Primers for the PCR totalled 60 Vbeta and 13 Jbeta. TCRdb's copy holds only in-frame clones and misses some; the assay was immunoSEQ multiplex PCR. Of about 180,000 clones listed, about 80% are singletons. The chain has TRBV7-2 and TRBJ2-7, with TRBD1 matching 7 bases. The sample comprised PBMCs. This receptor was obtained from a man aged 40-55 years in good health and CMV-seropositive. CDR3 nucleotides: TGTGCCAGCAGCCTAGACGCCATAAGGGGGCGAGAGCAGTACTTC. This gives the protein CASSLDAIRGREQYF.